Sequencing of this T cell receptor (beta chain) was carried out in a study of radiation and T cells in renal cell carcinoma. This clone was observed a handful of times. Treatment defined: treatment-naive control, cytoreductive nephrectomy. Controls were unirradiated tumors from treatment-naive cytoreductive nephrectomy patients. This table comes from immunoSEQ multiplex PCR, and its TCRdb copy is limited to in-frame clones, with some not included. The sample has roughly 13,000 clones; approximately 50% are singletons. The TCR comes from a man aged 50 to 60 with renal cell carcinoma. The sample here was tumor tissue, taken from a patient whose treatment was nephrectomy without radiotherapy.

The CDR3: CASSLGQGGTGELFF. The CDR3 bases are TGTGCCAGCAGCTTGGGACAGGGGGGAACCGGGGAGCTGTTTTTT. J is TRBJ2-2 and V is TRBV7-7, with 11 bases matching TRBD1. J was trimmed by 5 bases and V by 3 bases; bases with no gene match: 2. This CDR3 is 15 amino acids long. Germline V gives CDR1 SSHAT, CDR2 FNYEAQ (reference sequence).